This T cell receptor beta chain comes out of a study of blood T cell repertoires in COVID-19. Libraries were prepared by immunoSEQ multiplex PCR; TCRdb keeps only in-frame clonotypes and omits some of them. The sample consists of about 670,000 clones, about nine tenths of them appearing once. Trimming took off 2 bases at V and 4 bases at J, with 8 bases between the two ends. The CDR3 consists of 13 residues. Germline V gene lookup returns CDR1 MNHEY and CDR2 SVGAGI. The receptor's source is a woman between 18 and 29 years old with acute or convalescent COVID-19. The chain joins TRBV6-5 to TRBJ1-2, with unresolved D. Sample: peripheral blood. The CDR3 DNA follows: TGTGCCAGCAGTTACACCAGGTTCTATGGCTACACCTTC. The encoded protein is CASSYTRFYGYTF.